This T cell receptor (beta chain) was recovered during a study of OX40 agonist ivuxolimab in advanced cancers. Study context: Ivuxolimab is a fully human IgG2 antibody that activates OX40 (CD134). Ivuxolimab, which patients received intravenously every 2 weeks, was dosed at 0.01 to 10 mg/kg.

The assay was immunoSEQ multiplex PCR, and TCRdb's table has in-frame clones only and misses some. The profile shows approximately 91,000 clones, 80% to 90% of them singletons. After removal of 0 bases from V and 3 bases from J, the junction contained 5 bases not matched to a gene. The CDR3 sequence is 16 residues long. Germline assignment: CDR1 SGHRS and CDR2 YFSETQ. The origin of this receptor is an adult with an advanced solid tumor such as melanoma, head and neck, liver or kidney cancer. This specimen consisted of CD4+ or CD8+ T cells sorted from blood, obtained in a trial of the OX40 agonist ivuxolimab. V and J are TRBV5-1 and TRBJ1-1; 10 bases fit TRBD1. The CDR3 coding sequence is TGCGCCAGCAGCTTGGGACAGGGGGCGTGGGACACTGAAGCTTTCTTT. Translated: CASSLGQGAWDTEAFF. Full variable domain (rest looked up from reference TRBV5-1 and TRBJ1-1): KAGVTQTPRYLIKTRGQQVTLSCSPISGHRSVSWYQQTPGQGLQFLFEYFSETQRNKGNFPGRFSGRQFSNSRSEMNVSTLELGDSALYLCASSLGQGAWDTEAFFGQGTRLTVV.